This T cell receptor beta chain is from a study of cytomegalovirus exposure and HLA in healthy donors (dated by TCRdb to about 2017). With respect to the entire study: In an earlier analysis of under 600 of the donors, 250 to 350 Gb of sequence data and approximately 100 million unique TCR beta sequences from approximately 180 million T cells were reported. To study patterns of TCR occurrence, a later analysis re-analyzed previously published TCR beta repertoires from 550 to 800 donors and added high-resolution HLA genotyping. Of the 398 genotyped donors, 80% to 90% were placed in the genetic ancestry cluster associated with self-reported Caucasian donors. Besides the first cohort of more than 650 subjects, a separate validation cohort made up of 120 different subjects was used. To decide whether each TCR beta V gene segment behaved as functional or pseudogenic, an earlier analysis of approximately 600 of the donors relied on high-throughput TCR beta sequencing. In a later genetic analysis, genome-wide SNP genotypes for about 55% of the 666 donors were used, and that subset was treated as a discovery cohort. Alongside the repertoire data, information on donor age, sex, ethnicity and CMV serostatus was compiled. Using immunosequencing, the study profiled T cell repertoires from around 670 subjects and related those repertoires to cytomegalovirus serostatus. Rather than using new phenotypic data, the later analysis identified candidate immune exposures from TCR beta sequences and from how often those sequences occurred across donors. All discovery cohort repertoires had been generated on a single sequencing platform. Among some 410 genotyped donors of the cohort, an average of around 250,000 unique TCR beta nucleotide sequences was sequenced per donor, of which about 18% were non-productive. Four to six DR-DQ haplotypes were handled as single units for association and clustering because linkage in the cohort was strong. HLA typing covered class I and class II loci at four-digit resolution. Typing coverage differed by locus: A, B, C, DRB1 and DQB1 were typed in roughly 620-640 donors, DQA1 in 500 to 550, DPA1 in some 610, and DPB1 in 472. Roughly 320 gigabases of sequencing data and around 85 million unique TCR sequences made up an early release that covered 640 HLA-typed donors. High-throughput TCR immunosequencing, statistical association of individual TCRs with disease status, and machine learning were combined to predict cytomegalovirus infection status. The study aimed to test whether signatures of past pathogen exposure could be identified by cataloging public T cell receptors.

In regard to this clone: Its binding antigen is unknown. Qualities for individual bases were not recorded, and no much larger clone is one base off.

The CDR3 sequence holds 14 residues, the cysteine and phenylalanine included. The sequence is cut down to CDR3 DNA, 42 bases in frame from base 1. According to the germline V gene, CDR1 reads MGHRA and CDR2 reads YSYEKL. Germline trimming: 1 base from V, 4 bases from J; junction bases outside gene matches: 4. Library method: the immunoSEQ multiplex PCR assay. For the multiplex PCR, a mixture combining 60 forward primers for TCR Vbeta segments and 13 reverse primers for TCR Jbeta segments was used. The CDR3 region of rearranged TCR beta genes was amplified from genomic DNA by a multiplex PCR assay. The Illumina HiSeq System was used to sequence the amplified TCR beta libraries as 87-base-pair reads. For the original study's pipeline: A later analysis counted tens of millions of unique TCR beta chains across the 550 to 750 repertoires, and around 12 million of these chains were shared by at least two donors. Raw reads were error-corrected and collapsed into unique sequences with a nearest-neighbor algorithm that merged closely related sequences to remove PCR and sequencing errors. To assign V, D and J gene segments, CDR3 sequences were aligned to IMGT reference sequences. For a sequence to be retained, at least a six-nucleotide match to both a V gene segment and a J gene segment was required. Rearrangements were classified as productive when the CDR3 lacked stop codons and remained in frame with V and J, and all other rearrangements were classified as non-productive. CDR3 was defined by IMGT convention, running from the second conserved V-encoded cysteine to the conserved J-encoded phenylalanine. Sequences without an unambiguous match to a single V gene segment were excluded from the earlier analysis of several hundred of the donors. An earlier analysis of 500 to 600 of the donors classified V segments as functional when productive rearrangements were above 56.7% and as segregating when the standard deviation between donors was above 5%. A statistical classification framework was developed to diagnose cytomegalovirus status using the catalog of TCR beta chain sequences. In a later analysis, TCR nucleotide sequences were compared against IMGT/GENE-DB human TR gene sequences so that V and J genes could be assigned. The TCRdist pipeline was used in a later analysis to assign CDR3 sequences and most-parsimonious VDJ recombination scenarios. In a later analysis, each TCR beta chain was defined by its CDR3 amino acid sequence together with its V-gene family, and reads lacking a unique V-gene family were excluded. In a later analysis, a few hundred highly shared, low-generation-probability nucleotide sequences were removed to address suspected cross-contamination and a sequencing artifact. For each public chain, a later analysis derived a clonal expansion index from normalized ranks of inferred template counts within each repertoire. In a later analysis, generation probabilities were computed with a VDJ recombination model fitted to out-of-frame rearrangements, and the resulting probabilities were checked against IGoR. Hypergeometric tests were used in a later analysis to score TCR-TCR, TCR-HLA and TCR-CMV co-occurrence, with a repertoire-size bias correction applied to the TCR pairs. A later analysis estimated false discovery rates by permuting HLA or CMV assignments 20 times. In a later analysis, co-occurring TCRs were grouped using DBSCAN, and TCRdist sequence similarity was added for clustering within HLA-allele-positive subsets. Co-occurrence clustering excluded repertoires with fewer than 30,000 or more than 120,000 public chains, plus five with anomalous nucleotide sharing. As stored in TCRdb, this immuneACCESS dataset retains in-frame rearrangements with V and J assigned. A fraction of the clones does not appear; measured against another copy, unresolved V genes explain less than half of the discrepancy, and the remainder lacks a known reason. The DNA gave D and trimming, while V, J and clone size come from that table. The sample table holds some 210,000 clones, of which over 80% were seen once. Over 1% of the sample comes from the top ten.

Paper-wide results and their limitations: The only immune exposure information available for the cohort was CMV serostatus. The authors suggested that the approach could potentially be generalized to other disease states and immunological phenotypes. Across donors, most TCR sequences were observed very rarely, whereas some public TCRs were present in many individuals. In both the original and validation cohorts, the classifier was reported to diagnose cytomegalovirus status with high specificity and sensitivity. Linkage disequilibrium might explain the correlated functional status among segregating V segments, but an unknown experimental factor could not be excluded. A further reported finding was that TCR beta sequences accurately predicted the HLA-A and HLA-B alleles for most subjects in the first cohort. A cluster of highly shared sequence variants was judged likely to be a technical artifact of the sequencing pipeline. In an earlier analysis of some 500 of the donors, most TCR beta V segments were observed in productive rearrangements about 87% or about 30% of the time, broadly matching IMGT annotations. V-gene and J-gene trimming of TCR beta chains was associated with a missense DCLRE1C variant in a later genetic analysis, and the association was replicated in an independent cohort. In vitro tests confirmed that a few of the cytomegalovirus-associated TCR beta chains recognize cytomegalovirus antigens. Because HLA typing was missing for some donors at each locus, association tests included only the typed subset. In a later analysis, most CMV-associated TCR beta chains were found to appear HLA-restricted, with HLA associations seemingly driven largely by CMV exposure. In the study, about 150 TCR beta chains were listed as associated with cytomegalovirus. Strong co-occurrence of HLA alleles, especially DR and DQ, made assigning TCR associations to individual alleles difficult. Sequencing depth was assumed to be roughly uniform across donors in the presence/absence analyses, though that assumption may not hold. Because the 87-base-pair reads could not distinguish some IMGT-functional V segments, including TRBV6-2 and TRBV6-3, those segments were excluded. In a later analysis, HLA-associated TCR beta chains were found to be more clonally expanded and to have lower generation probabilities than equally common non-associated chains. A later genetic analysis reported fewer N-insertions in productive TCRs among donors in an Asian-associated ancestry cluster than the roughly 700-donor mean. According to a later analysis, TCR association rates differed among HLA loci, with DRB1 alleles showing the most associated TCRs and HLA-C alleles showing the fewest. Only TCR beta chains were sequenced in this cohort, and the absence of alpha or paired-chain data limited detectable features. Specific HLA alleles were associated with about 17,000 TCR beta sequences at a false discovery rate of 0.05 in a later analysis. A later analysis reported that several top co-occurrence clusters appeared linked to parvovirus B19, influenza, CMV and Epstein-Barr virus. The earlier analysis of 587 of the donors excluded roughly 17 rarely observed V segments, including chromosome 9 orphons, because counts were too low.

The cohort consisted of 650 to 850 healthy bone marrow donors. At the time of sampling, all cohort members were nominally healthy, though unrecorded immune exposures were likely present. The donor was CMV seronegative and belonged to the group of 352 seronegative cohort members. Each donor provided a peripheral blood sample, and peripheral blood mononuclear cells were used for TCR beta sequencing. The Qiagen DNeasy Blood Extraction Kit was used to extract genomic DNA from the blood cell samples. The clonotype originates from a man aged 30 to 45 in good health and CMV-seronegative. Specimen: PBMCs. Recombination joined TRBV4-1 with TRBJ2-7; TRBD1 matches 7 bases in the middle. The CDR3 amino acid sequence is: CASSQVRQGYEQYF. The sequenced DNA is TGCGCCAGCAGCCAAGTAAGACAGGGATACGAGCAGTACTTC.